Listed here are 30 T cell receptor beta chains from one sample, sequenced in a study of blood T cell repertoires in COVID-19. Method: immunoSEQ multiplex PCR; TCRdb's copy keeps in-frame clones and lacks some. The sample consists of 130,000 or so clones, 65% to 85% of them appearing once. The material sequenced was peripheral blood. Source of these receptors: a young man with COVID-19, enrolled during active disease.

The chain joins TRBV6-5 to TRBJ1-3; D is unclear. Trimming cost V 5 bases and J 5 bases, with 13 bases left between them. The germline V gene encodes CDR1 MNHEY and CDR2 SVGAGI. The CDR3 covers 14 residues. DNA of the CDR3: TGTGCCAGCAGTACCGACATGGTTCGAAACACCATATATTTT. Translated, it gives CASSTDMVRNTIYF.

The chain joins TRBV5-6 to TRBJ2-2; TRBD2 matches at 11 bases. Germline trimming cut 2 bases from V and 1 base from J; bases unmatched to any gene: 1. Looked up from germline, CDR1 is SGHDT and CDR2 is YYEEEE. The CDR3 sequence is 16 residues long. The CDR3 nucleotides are TGTGCCAGCAGCTTAGGGACTAGCGGGAACACCGGGGAGCTGTTTTTT. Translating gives CASSLGTSGNTGELFF.

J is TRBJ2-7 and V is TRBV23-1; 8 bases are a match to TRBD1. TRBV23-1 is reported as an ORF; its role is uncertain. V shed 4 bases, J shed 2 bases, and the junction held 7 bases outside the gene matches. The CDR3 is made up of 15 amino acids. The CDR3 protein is CASSRAGQEAYEQYF. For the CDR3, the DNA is TGCGCCAGCAGTCGGGCGGGACAGGAGGCCTACGAGCAGTACTTC.

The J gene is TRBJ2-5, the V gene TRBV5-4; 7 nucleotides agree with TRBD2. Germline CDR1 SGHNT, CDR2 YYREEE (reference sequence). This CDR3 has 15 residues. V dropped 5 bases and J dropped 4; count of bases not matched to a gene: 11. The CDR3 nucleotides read TGTGCCAGCAGTTCGAGCGGGGCGGGTGGAGAGACCCAGTACTTC. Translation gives CASSSSGAGGETQYF.

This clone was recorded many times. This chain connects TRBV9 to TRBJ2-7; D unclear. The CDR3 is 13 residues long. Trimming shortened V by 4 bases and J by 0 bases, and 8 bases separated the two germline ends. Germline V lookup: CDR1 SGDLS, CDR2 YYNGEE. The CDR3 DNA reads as TGTGCCAGCAGCCCTTCCTCCTCCTACGAGCAGTACTTC. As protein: CASSPSSSYEQYF.

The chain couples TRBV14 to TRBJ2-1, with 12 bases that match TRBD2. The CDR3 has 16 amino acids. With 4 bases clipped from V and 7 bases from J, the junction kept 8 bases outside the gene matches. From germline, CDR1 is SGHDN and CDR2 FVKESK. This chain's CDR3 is CASSPLLAGGENEQFF. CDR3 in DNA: TGTGCCAGCAGCCCCTTACTAGCGGGAGGTGAGAATGAGCAGTTCTTC.

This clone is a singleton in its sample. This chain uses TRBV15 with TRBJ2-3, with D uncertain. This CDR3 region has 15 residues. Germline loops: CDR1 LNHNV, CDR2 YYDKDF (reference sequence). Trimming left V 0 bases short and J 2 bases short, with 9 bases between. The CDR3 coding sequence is TGTGCCACCAGCAGAGATGCACAGCCCACAGATACGCAGTATTTT. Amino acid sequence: CATSRDAQPTDTQYF.

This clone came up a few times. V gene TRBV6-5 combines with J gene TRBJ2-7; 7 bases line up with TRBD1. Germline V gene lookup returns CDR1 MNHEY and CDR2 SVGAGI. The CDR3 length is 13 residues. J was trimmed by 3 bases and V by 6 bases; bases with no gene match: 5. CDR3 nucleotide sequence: TGTGCCAGCAGACCGGGACAGAACTACGAGCAGTACTTC. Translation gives CASRPGQNYEQYF.

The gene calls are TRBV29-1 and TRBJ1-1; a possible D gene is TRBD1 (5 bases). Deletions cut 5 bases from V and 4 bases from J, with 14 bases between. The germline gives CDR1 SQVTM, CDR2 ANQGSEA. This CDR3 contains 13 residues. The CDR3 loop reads CSVRGVIGTEAFF. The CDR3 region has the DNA TGCAGCGTTCGGGGGGTGATTGGCACTGAAGCTTTCTTT.

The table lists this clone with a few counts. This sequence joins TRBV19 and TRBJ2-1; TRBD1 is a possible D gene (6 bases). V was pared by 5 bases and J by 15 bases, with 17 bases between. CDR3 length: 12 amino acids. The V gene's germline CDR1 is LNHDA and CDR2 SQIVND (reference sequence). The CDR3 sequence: CASSANREYLFF. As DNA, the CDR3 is TGTGCCAGTAGTGCCAACAGGGAATATCTGTTCTTC. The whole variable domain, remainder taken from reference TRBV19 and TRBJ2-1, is DGGITQSPKYLFRKEGQNVTLSCEQNLNHDAMYWYRQDPGQGLRLIYYSQIVNDFQKGDIAEGYSVSREKKESFPLTVTSAQKNPTAFYLCASSANREYLFFGPGTRLTVL.

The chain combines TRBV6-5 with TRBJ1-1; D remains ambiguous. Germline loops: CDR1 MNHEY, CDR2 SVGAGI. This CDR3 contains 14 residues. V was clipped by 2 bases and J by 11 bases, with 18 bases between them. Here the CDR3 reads CASSYEARRRSAFF. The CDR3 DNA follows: TGTGCCAGCAGTTACGAGGCAAGACGACGGTCGGCTTTCTTT.

CDR3 sequence: CATTGQGSTDTQYF. The CDR3 DNA reads TGTGCCACAACGGGACAGGGTAGCACAGATACGCAGTATTTT. The rearrangement uses TRBV7-9 and TRBJ2-3, with 9 nucleotides matching TRBD1. The ends lost 10 bases at V and 0 bases at J; junction bases unmatched: 5. The CDR3 has 14 residues. Germline loops: CDR1 SEHNR, CDR2 FQNEAQ (reference sequence). Based on the CDR3 plus reference TRBV7-9 and TRBJ2-3, the full variable domain is DTGVSQNPRHKITKRGQNVTFRCDPISEHNRLYWYRQTLGQGPEFLTYFQNEAQLEKSRLLSDRFSAERPKGSFSTLEIQRTEQGDSAMYLCATTGQGSTDTQYFGPGTRLTVL.

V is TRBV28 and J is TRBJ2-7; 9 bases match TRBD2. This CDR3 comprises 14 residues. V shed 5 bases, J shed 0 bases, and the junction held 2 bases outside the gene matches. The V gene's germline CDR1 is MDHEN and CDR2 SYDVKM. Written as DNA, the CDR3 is TGTGCCAGCAGTCCTAGCGGGACCTCCTACGAGCAGTACTTC. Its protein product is CASSPSGTSYEQYF.

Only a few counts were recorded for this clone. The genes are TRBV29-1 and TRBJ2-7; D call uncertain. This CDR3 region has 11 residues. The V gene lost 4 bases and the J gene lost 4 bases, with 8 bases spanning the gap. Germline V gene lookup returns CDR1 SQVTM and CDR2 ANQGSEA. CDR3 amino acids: CSVGEAYEQYF. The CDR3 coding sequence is TGCAGCGTTGGAGAAGCGTACGAGCAGTACTTC.

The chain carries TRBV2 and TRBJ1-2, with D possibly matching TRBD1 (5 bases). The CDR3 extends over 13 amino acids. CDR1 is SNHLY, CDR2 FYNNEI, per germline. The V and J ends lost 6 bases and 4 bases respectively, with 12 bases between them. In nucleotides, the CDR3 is TGTGCCAGCAGCCGTGACAGCCTCTATGGCTACACCTTC. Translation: CASSRDSLYGYTF.

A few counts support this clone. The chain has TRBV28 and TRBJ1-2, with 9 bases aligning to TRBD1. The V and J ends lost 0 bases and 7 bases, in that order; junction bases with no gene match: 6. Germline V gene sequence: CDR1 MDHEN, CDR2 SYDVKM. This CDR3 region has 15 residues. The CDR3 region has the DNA TGTGCCAGCAGTTTATGGGAGGGACAGGGCTTTGGCTACACCTTC. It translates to CASSLWEGQGFGYTF.

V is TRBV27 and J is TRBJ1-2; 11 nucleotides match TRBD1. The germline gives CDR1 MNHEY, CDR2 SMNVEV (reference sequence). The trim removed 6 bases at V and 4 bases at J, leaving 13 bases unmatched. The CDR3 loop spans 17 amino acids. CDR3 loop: CASSRAGTGGIPYGYTF. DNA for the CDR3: TGTGCCAGCAGCAGAGCCGGGACAGGGGGTATACCCTATGGCTACACCTTC.

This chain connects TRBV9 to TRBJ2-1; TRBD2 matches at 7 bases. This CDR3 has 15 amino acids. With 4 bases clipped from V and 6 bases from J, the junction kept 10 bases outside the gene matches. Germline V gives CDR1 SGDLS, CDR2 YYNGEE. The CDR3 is CASSYGLEKVNEQFF. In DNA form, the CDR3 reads TGTGCCAGCAGCTATGGACTAGAGAAAGTCAATGAGCAGTTCTTC.

The CDR3 spells CASRAVDRMNTEAFF. CDR3 DNA sequence: TGTGCCAGCAGGGCGGTTGACAGGATGAACACTGAAGCTTTCTTT. The chain links TRBV6-5 to TRBJ1-1; D is perhaps TRBD1 (6 bases). Trimming removed 6 bases from V and 0 bases from J, with 14 bases in between. The germline V gene has CDR1 MNHEY and CDR2 SVGAGI. The CDR3 is made up of 15 amino acids.

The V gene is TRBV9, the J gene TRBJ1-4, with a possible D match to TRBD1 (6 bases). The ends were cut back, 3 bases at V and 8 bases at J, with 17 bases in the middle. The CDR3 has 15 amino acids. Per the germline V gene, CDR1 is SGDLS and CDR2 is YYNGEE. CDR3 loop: CASSGTGHPKEKLFF. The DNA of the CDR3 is TGTGCCAGCAGCGGCACGGGACATCCGAAGGAAAAACTGTTTTTT.

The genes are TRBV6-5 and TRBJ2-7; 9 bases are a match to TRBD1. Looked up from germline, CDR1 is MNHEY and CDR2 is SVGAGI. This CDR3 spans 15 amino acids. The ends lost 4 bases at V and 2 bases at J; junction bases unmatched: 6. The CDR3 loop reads CASSSPRQGAYEQYF. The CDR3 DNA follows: TGTGCCAGCAGTTCACCAAGACAGGGGGCCTACGAGCAGTACTTC.

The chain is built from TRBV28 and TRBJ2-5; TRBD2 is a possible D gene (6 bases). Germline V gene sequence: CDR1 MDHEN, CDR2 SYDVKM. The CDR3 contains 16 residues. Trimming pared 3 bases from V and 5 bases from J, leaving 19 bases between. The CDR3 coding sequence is TGTGCCAGCAGTTTGGCCGGCGGGATAGGTGGTGAGACCCAGTACTTC. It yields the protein CASSLAGGIGGETQYF.

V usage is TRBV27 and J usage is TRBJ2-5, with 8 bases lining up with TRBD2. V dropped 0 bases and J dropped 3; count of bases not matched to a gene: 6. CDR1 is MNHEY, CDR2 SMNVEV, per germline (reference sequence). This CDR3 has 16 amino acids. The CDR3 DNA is TGTGCCAGCAGTTTATCGCCGGGGGGGTTTGAAGAGACCCAGTACTTC. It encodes CASSLSPGGFEETQYF.

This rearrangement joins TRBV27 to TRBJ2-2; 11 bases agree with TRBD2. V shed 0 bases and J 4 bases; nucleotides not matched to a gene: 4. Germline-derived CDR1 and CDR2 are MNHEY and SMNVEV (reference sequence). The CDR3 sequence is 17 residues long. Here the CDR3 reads CASSLSQLAGATGELFF. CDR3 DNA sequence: TGTGCCAGCAGTTTATCCCAACTAGCGGGAGCCACCGGGGAGCTGTTTTTT.

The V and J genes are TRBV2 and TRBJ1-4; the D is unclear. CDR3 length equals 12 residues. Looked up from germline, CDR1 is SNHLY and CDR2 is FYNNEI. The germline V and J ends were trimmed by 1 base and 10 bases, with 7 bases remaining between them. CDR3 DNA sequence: TGTGCCAGCAGTGAAGGGCTTGTAAAACTGTTTTTT. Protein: CASSEGLVKLFF. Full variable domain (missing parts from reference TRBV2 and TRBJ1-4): EPEVTQTPSHQVTQMGQEVILRCVPISNHLYFYWYRQILGQKVEFLVSFYNNEISEKSEIFDDQFSVERPDGSNFTLKIRSTKLEDSAMYFCASSEGLVKLFFGSGTQLSVL.

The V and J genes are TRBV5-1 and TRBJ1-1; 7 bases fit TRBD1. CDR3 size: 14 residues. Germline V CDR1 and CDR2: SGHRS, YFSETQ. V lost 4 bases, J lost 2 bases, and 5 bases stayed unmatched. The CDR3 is CASSIGTANTEAFF. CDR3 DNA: TGCGCCAGCAGCATCGGGACAGCTAACACTGAAGCTTTCTTT. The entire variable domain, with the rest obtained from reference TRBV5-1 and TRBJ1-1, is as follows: KAGVTQTPRYLIKTRGQQVTLSCSPISGHRSVSWYQQTPGQGLQFLFEYFSETQRNKGNFPGRFSGRQFSNSRSEMNVSTLELGDSALYLCASSIGTANTEAFFGQGTRLTVV.

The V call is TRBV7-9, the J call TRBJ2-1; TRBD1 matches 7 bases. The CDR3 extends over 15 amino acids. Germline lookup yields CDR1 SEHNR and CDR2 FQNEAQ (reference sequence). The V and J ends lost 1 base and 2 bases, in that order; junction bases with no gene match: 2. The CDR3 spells CASSLGQGTYNEQFF. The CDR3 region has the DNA TGTGCCAGCAGCTTAGGACAGGGAACCTACAATGAGCAGTTCTTC.

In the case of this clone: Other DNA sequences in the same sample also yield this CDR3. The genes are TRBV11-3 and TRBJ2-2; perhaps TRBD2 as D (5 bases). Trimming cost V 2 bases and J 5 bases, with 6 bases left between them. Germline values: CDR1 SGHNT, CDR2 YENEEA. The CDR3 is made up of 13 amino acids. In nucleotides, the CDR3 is TGTGCCAGCAGCTTACGCGGGACCGGGGAGCTGTTTTTT. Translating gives CASSLRGTGELFF.

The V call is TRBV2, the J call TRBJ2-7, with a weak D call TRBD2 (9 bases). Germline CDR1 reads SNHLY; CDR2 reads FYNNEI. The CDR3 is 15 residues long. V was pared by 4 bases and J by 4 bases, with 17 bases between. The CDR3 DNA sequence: TGTGCCAGCAGTGTTGGGACAGGACTAGCGTACGAGCAGTACTTC. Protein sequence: CASSVGTGLAYEQYF. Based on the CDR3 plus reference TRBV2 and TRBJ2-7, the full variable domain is EPEVTQTPSHQVTQMGQEVILRCVPISNHLYFYWYRQILGQKVEFLVSFYNNEISEKSEIFDDQFSVERPDGSNFTLKIRSTKLEDSAMYFCASSVGTGLAYEQYFGPGTRLTVT.

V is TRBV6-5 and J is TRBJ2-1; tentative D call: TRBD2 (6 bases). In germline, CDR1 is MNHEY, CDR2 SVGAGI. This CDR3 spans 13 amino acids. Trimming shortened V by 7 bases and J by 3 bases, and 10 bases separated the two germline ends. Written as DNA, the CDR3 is TGTGCCAGCAAGTTGGGAGGCTACAATGAGCAGTTCTTC. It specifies CASKLGGYNEQFF.